Below, 15 T cell receptor beta chains from the same sample are listed, as sequenced in a study of T cell changes during pregnancy in multiple sclerosis. Measured with immunoSEQ multiplex PCR; TCRdb has only the in-frame clones, and not every one. The profile shows 50,000 or so clones, 75% to 90% of them singletons. This material consisted of CD8+ T cells from peripheral blood mononuclear cells, taken in the second trimester of pregnancy. All receptors come from a female donor with multiple sclerosis, enrolled in a pregnancy study.

The V call is TRBV9, the J call TRBJ2-3; D uncertain. Between the trimmed V and J ends, which lost 4 bases and 0 bases, there was a span of 12 bases. CDR1 and CDR2 (germline): SGDLS, YYNGEE. The CDR3 is 15 residues long. CDR3 amino acids: CASSSPVSSTDTQYF. DNA of the CDR3: TGTGCCAGCAGCTCCCCGGTTAGTAGCACAGATACGCAGTATTTT.

The V and J genes are TRBV15 and TRBJ2-3; D possibly corresponds to TRBD2 (6 bases). The CDR3 is 15 residues long. In germline, CDR1 is LNHNV, CDR2 YYDKDF (reference sequence). Trimming took off 3 bases at V and 3 bases at J, with 13 bases between the two ends. The CDR3, as DNA: TGTGCCACCAGCAGGAGGGAGGCAGAAACAGATACGCAGTATTTT. Translated: CATSRREAETDTQYF. The whole variable domain, remainder taken from reference TRBV15 and TRBJ2-3, is DAMVIQNPRYQVTQFGKPVTLSCSQTLNHNVMYWYQQKSSQAPKLLFHYYDKDFNNEADTPDNFQSRRPNTSFCFLDIRSPGLGDTAMYLCATSRREAETDTQYFGPGTRLTVL.

This sequence joins TRBV9 and TRBJ2-1, with TRBD2 matching over 8 bases. CDR1 and CDR2 (germline): SGDLS, YYNGEE. Germline trimming cut 0 bases from V and 3 bases from J; bases unmatched to any gene: 2. The CDR3 spans 15 residues. The CDR3 DNA reads TGTGCCAGCAGCGTAGGACTAGCGAGCTACAATGAGCAGTTCTTC. Its translation is CASSVGLASYNEQFF.

DNA of the CDR3: TGTGCCAGTTCCCAGACTCTCGAGCAGTTCTTC. This encodes CASSQTLEQFF. The J gene is TRBJ2-1, the V gene TRBV18; no reliable D call. Germline CDR1 reads KGHSH; CDR2 reads LQKENI. The V and J ends lost 9 bases and 10 bases respectively, with 13 bases between them. The CDR3 is 11 amino acids.

V and J are TRBV11-2 and TRBJ2-1, with TRBD2 identical over 8 bases. Germline V gene data show CDR1 as SGHAT and CDR2 as FQNNGV. CDR3 length equals 14 residues. V was clipped by 4 bases and J by 10 bases; unmatched bases: 9. The CDR3 region is CASSSTLAAGEQFF. CDR3 nucleotides: TGTGCCAGCAGCTCCACACTAGCGGCCGGGGAGCAGTTCTTC.

This sequence joins TRBV6-4 and TRBJ2-2; D possibly corresponds to TRBD2 (5 bases). The ends were cut back, 6 bases at V and 4 bases at J, with 24 bases in the middle. This CDR3 comprises 18 residues. CDR1 is MRHNA, CDR2 SNTAGT, per germline. CDR3 sequence reads: CASSPVRGSSGSTGELFF. CDR3 coding DNA: TGTGCCAGCAGCCCAGTCCGGGGATCCAGCGGATCCACCGGGGAGCTGTTTTTT.

CDR3 amino acids: CASSDRGAYEQYF. The CDR3 nucleotides are TGTGCCAGCAGTGACAGGGGGGCCTACGAGCAGTACTTC. V gene TRBV27 combines with J gene TRBJ2-7; 9 bases fit TRBD1. This CDR3 comprises 13 residues. Unmatched junction bases numbered 1, after V lost 5 bases and J lost 2 bases. Looked up from germline, CDR1 is MNHEY and CDR2 is SMNVEV (reference sequence).

This chain uses TRBV27 with TRBJ2-3; 13 bases map to TRBD2. The CDR3 is made up of 14 amino acids. The ends lost 5 bases at V and 11 bases at J; junction bases unmatched: 7. CDR1 is MNHEY, CDR2 SMNVEV, per germline (reference sequence). CDR3 sequence (DNA): TGTGCCAGCAGTCTCGGGACTAGCGGGGACCAGCAGTATTTT. Encoded protein: CASSLGTSGDQQYF.

The rearrangement uses TRBV30 and TRBJ2-5; 9 positions match TRBD2. Germline V gene data show CDR1 as GTSNPN and CDR2 as SVGIG (reference sequence). The CDR3 has 14 amino acids. The junction had 7 bases not matched to a gene; V was cut back by 3 bases and J by 5 bases. For the CDR3, the DNA is TGTGCCTGGAGGGGGCTAGCGGGGTTGGAGACCCAGTACTTC. Amino acid sequence: CAWRGLAGLETQYF.

This sequence joins TRBV19 and TRBJ1-2; D call uncertain. The CDR3 consists of 11 residues. V gave up 7 bases and J gave up 4 bases, with 7 bases separating them. CDR1 and CDR2 (germline): LNHDA, SQIVND (reference sequence). CDR3 coding DNA: TGTGCCAGTACCTACGGCTATGGCTACACCTTC. Translating gives CASTYGYGYTF.

V usage is TRBV2 and J usage is TRBJ1-2; maybe TRBD1 (6 bases). Germline loops: CDR1 SNHLY, CDR2 FYNNEI. The CDR3 length is 15 residues. V dropped 1 base and J dropped 4 bases, with 13 bases sitting between them. CDR3 protein: CASSEVRGSSYGYTF. The CDR3 DNA follows: TGTGCCAGCAGTGAAGTAAGGGGGTCGAGCTATGGCTACACCTTC. The full variable domain, with the rest looked up from reference TRBV2 and TRBJ1-2, is EPEVTQTPSHQVTQMGQEVILRCVPISNHLYFYWYRQILGQKVEFLVSFYNNEISEKSEIFDDQFSVERPDGSNFTLKIRSTKLEDSAMYFCASSEVRGSSYGYTFGSGTRLTVV.

The chain carries TRBV2 and TRBJ2-7, with 8 bases fitting TRBD1. With 9 bases clipped from V and 5 bases from J, the junction kept 9 bases outside the gene matches. The CDR3 totals 13 residues. Germline loops: CDR1 SNHLY, CDR2 FYNNEI. The CDR3 loop is CASLGQVVHEQYF. The DNA of the CDR3 is TGTGCCAGTTTGGGACAGGTTGTCCACGAGCAGTACTTC.

A few counts support this clone. The chain combines TRBV19 with TRBJ1-1; D gene unclear. Trimming pared 6 bases from V and 5 bases from J, leaving 13 bases between. This CDR3 contains 13 residues. In germline, CDR1 is LNHDA, CDR2 SQIVND (reference sequence). The CDR3 DNA sequence: TGTGCCAGTAGACCTCGGGGATTTACTGAAGCTTTCTTT. As protein: CASRPRGFTEAFF.

This chain connects TRBV7-6 to TRBJ2-5, with D maybe TRBD2 (6 bases). The germline V gene encodes CDR1 SGHVS and CDR2 FNYEAQ. The CDR3 contains 14 residues. V lost 5 bases and J lost 2, with 12 bases in between. This CDR3 reads CASSPLSGQETQYF. In DNA, the CDR3 is TGTGCCAGCAGCCCCCTTAGCGGTCAAGAGACCCAGTACTTC.

This clone was seen just once. The rearrangement uses TRBV7-6 and TRBJ1-3, with D possibly being TRBD1 (6 bases). This CDR3 contains 17 residues. Germline V gives CDR1 SGHVS, CDR2 FNYEAQ. V was pared by 7 bases and J by 4 bases, with 23 bases between. The chain's CDR3 is CASTLSPGGGLGNTIYF. The CDR3 bases are TGTGCCAGCACACTCTCACCCGGCGGGGGGCTGGGAAACACCATATATTTT.